The rows below give T cell receptor beta chains drawn from one sample of a study of blood T cell repertoires in COVID-19. The assay was immunoSEQ multiplex PCR, and TCRdb's table has in-frame clones only and misses some. The sample lists fewer than 250,000 clones; 70% to 90% were seen once. Sequenced input: PBMCs or T cells enriched from blood (not recorded which). These receptors were collected from a man aged 25-45 years who had recovered from COVID-19. Each CDR3 is given with its conserved first and last residue. The D gene is left open where the match is weak. Not every row has a clone size; where given, it reads once, few, many or a size class.

CATGGFTDTQYF,TGTGCCACCGGGGGGTTCACAGATACGCAGTATTTT,TRBV12-3/TRBV12-4,.,TRBJ2-3,TRBD2
CASSYRQEKDNSPLHF,TGTGCCAGCAGTTACCGACAGGAGAAGGATAATTCACCCCTCCACTTT,TRBV6-7,.,TRBJ1-6,.
CASTKAGGAGSYEQYF,TGTGCCAGCACCAAAGCGGGGGGCGCGGGGTCCTACGAGCAGTACTTC,TRBV2,.,TRBJ2-7,TRBD2
CASSLDPFYEQYF,TGTGCCAGCAGCTTAGATCCATTCTACGAGCAGTACTTC,TRBV7-2,once,TRBJ2-7,.
CASSLLSGNTIYF,TGTGCCAGCAGTTTACTGAGCGGAAACACCATATATTTT,TRBV28,.,TRBJ1-3,.
CAGKTGGAESGELFF,TGCGCCGGAAAGACAGGGGGCGCGGAGTCCGGGGAGCTGTTTTTT,TRBV5-1,.,TRBJ2-2,TRBD1
CASSRTSGGRETQYF,TGTGCCAGCAGCCGAACTAGCGGGGGAAGAGAGACCCAGTACTTC,TRBV27,.,TRBJ2-5,TRBD2
CASSFQGATYGYTF,TGTGCCAGCAGCTTCCAGGGCGCTACCTATGGCTACACCTTC,TRBV7-9,few,TRBJ1-2,.
CASSLMTSRGSYEQYF,TGTGCCAGCAGTCTCATGACTAGCAGAGGCTCCTACGAGCAGTACTTC,TRBV27,.,TRBJ2-7,TRBD2
CASRMTEYYGYTF,TGTGCCAGCAGAATGACAGAGTACTATGGCTACACCTTC,TRBV12-3/TRBV12-4,few,TRBJ1-2,.
CASSQVGLAARNEQFF,TGTGCCAGCAGCCAAGTCGGGCTAGCCGCCCGGAATGAGCAGTTCTTC,TRBV14,.,TRBJ2-1,.
CASSTWTGANYGYTF,TGTGCCAGCAGTACTTGGACAGGGGCTAACTATGGCTACACCTTC,TRBV27,few,TRBJ1-2,TRBD1
CASSFRGNSPLHF,TGTGCCAGCAGTTTCAGGGGGAATTCACCCCTCCACTTT,TRBV6-5,few,TRBJ1-6,TRBD1
CATRQGTDNEQFF,TGTGCCACCCGACAGGGGACTGACAATGAGCAGTTCTTC,TRBV10-3,.,TRBJ2-1,TRBD1
CSAPGGTEAFF,TGCAGTGCTCCAGGGGGCACTGAAGCTTTCTTT,TRBV20-1,few,TRBJ1-1,TRBD1
CASSLSRDSGEQFF,TGTGCCAGCAGCTTATCCCGGGACAGCGGCGAGCAGTTCTTC,TRBV11-2,.,TRBJ2-1,TRBD1